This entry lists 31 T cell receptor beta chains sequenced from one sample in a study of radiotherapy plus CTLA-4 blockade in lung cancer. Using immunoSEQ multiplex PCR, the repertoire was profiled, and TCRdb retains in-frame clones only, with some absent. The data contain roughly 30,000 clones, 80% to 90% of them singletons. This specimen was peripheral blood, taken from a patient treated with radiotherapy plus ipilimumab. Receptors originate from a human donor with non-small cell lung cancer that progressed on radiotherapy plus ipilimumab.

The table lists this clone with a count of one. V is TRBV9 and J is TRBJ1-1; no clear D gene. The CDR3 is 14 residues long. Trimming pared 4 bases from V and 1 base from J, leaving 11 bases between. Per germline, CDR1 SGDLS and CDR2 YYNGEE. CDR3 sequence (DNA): TGTGCCAGCAGCCCCCCTCTCTCGAACACTGAAGCTTTCTTT. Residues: CASSPPLSNTEAFF.

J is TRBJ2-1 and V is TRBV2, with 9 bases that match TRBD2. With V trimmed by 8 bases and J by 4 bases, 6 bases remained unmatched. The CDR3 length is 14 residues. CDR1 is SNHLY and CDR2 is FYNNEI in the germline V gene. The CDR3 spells CASVPAGGYNEQFF. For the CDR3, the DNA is TGTGCCAGCGTCCCCGCGGGGGGGTACAATGAGCAGTTCTTC. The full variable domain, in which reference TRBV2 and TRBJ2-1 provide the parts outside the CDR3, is EPEVTQTPSHQVTQMGQEVILRCVPISNHLYFYWYRQILGQKVEFLVSFYNNEISEKSEIFDDQFSVERPDGSNFTLKIRSTKLEDSAMYFCASVPAGGYNEQFFGPGTRLTVL.

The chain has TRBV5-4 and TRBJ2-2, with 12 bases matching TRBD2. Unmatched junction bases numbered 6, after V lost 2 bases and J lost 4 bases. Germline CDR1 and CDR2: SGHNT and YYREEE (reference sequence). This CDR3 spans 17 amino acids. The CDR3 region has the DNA TGTGCCAGCAGCTTTCCTAGCGGGGGGGCAGGCACCGGGGAGCTGTTTTTT. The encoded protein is CASSFPSGGAGTGELFF.

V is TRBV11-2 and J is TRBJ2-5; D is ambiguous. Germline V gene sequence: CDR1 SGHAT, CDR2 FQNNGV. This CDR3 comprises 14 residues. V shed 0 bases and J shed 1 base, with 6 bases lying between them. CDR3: CASSLDLFQETQYF. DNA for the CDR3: TGTGCCAGCAGCTTAGATCTGTTCCAAGAGACCCAGTACTTC.

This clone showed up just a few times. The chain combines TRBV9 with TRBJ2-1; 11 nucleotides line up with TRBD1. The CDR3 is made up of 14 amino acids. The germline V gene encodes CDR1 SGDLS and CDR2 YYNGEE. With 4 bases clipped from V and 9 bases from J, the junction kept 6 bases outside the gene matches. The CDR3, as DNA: TGTGCCAGCAGCTTCGGGACAGGGGGTGGTGAGCAGTTCTTC. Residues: CASSFGTGGGEQFF. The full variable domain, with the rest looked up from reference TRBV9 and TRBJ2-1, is DSGVTQTPKHLITATGQRVTLRCSPRSGDLSVYWYQQSLDQGLQFLIQYYNGEERAKGNILERFSAQQFPDLHSELNLSSLELGDSALYFCASSFGTGGGEQFFGPGTRLTVL.

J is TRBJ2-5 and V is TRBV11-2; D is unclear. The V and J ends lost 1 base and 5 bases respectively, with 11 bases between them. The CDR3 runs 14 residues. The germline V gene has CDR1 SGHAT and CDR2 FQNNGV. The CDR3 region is CASSLAQKRETQYF. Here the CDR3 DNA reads TGTGCCAGCAGCTTAGCACAGAAACGGGAGACCCAGTACTTC.

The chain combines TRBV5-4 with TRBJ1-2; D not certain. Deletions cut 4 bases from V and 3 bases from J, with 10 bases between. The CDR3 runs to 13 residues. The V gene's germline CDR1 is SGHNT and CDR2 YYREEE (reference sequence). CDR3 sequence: CASSMTKDYGYTF. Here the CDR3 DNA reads TGTGCCAGCAGCATGACAAAGGACTATGGCTACACCTTC.

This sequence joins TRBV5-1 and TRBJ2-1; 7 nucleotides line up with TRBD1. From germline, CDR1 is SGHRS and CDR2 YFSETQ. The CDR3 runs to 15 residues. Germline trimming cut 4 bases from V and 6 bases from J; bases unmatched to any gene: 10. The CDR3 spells CASSPTGTELNEQFF. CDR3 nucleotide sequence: TGCGCCAGCAGCCCTACCGGGACAGAGCTCAATGAGCAGTTCTTC. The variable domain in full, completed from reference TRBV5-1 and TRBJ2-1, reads KAGVTQTPRYLIKTRGQQVTLSCSPISGHRSVSWYQQTPGQGLQFLFEYFSETQRNKGNFPGRFSGRQFSNSRSEMNVSTLELGDSALYLCASSPTGTELNEQFFGPGTRLTVL.

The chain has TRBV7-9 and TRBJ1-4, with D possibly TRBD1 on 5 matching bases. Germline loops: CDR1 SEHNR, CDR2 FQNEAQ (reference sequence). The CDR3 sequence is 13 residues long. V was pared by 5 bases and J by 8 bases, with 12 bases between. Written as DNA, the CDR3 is TGTGCCAGCAGCCCGGGGGACTACGAAAAACTGTTTTTT. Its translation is CASSPGDYEKLFF.

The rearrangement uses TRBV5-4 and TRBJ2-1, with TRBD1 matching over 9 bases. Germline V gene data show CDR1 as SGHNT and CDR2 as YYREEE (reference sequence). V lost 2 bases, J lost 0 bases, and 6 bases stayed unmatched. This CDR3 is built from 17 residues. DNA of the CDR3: TGTGCCAGCAGCTTAGGTGGACAGGGGCTCTCCTACAATGAGCAGTTCTTC. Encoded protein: CASSLGGQGLSYNEQFF.

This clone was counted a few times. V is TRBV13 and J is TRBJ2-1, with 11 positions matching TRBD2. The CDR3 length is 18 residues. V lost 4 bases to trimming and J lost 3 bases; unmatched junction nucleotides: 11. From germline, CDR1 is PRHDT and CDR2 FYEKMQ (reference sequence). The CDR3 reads CASSSLNILAGDYNEQFF. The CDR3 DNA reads TGTGCCAGCAGCTCCCTGAACATACTAGCGGGGGACTACAATGAGCAGTTCTTC.

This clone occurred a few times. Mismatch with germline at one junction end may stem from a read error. The CDR3 sequence: CASSPLGTSVNF. As DNA, the CDR3 is TGTGCCAGCAGTCCACTCGGGACTAGCGTGAACTTC. The chain joins TRBV28 to TRBJ2-7, with 10 positions matching TRBD2. CDR1 is MDHEN and CDR2 is SYDVKM in the germline V gene. The CDR3 runs to 12 residues.

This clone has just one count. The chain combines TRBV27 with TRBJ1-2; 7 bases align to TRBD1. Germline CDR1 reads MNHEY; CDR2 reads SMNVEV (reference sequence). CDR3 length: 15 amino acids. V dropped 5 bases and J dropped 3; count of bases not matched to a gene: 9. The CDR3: CASSADPGQYYGYTF. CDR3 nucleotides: TGTGCCAGCAGTGCGGACCCGGGACAGTACTATGGCTACACCTTC.

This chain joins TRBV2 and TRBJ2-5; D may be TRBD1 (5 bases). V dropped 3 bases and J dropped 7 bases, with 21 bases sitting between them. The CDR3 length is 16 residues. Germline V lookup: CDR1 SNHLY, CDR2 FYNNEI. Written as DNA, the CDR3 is TGTGCCAGCAGTGATGCCCTCTTAAGGGGTGGTTTGACCCAGTACTTC. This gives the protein CASSDALLRGGLTQYF.

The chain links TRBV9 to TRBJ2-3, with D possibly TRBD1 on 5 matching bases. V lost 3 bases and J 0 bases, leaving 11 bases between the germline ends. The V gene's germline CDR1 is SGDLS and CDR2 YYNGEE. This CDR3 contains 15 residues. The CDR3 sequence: CASSEQDTSTDTQYF. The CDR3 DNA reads TGTGCCAGCAGCGAACAGGACACAAGCACAGATACGCAGTATTTT.

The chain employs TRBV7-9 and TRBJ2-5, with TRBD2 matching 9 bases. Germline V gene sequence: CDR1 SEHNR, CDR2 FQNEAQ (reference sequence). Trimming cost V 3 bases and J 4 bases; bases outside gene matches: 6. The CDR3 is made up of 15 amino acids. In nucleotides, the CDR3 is TGTGCCAGCAGCTTCCCAGCGGGGGGCGCAGAGACCCAGTACTTC. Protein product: CASSFPAGGAETQYF.

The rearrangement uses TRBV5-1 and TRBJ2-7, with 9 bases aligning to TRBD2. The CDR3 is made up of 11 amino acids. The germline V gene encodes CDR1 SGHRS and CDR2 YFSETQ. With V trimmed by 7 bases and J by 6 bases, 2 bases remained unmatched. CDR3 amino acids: CASAGGSEQYF. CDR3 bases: TGCGCCAGCGCGGGGGGGTCCGAGCAGTACTTC.

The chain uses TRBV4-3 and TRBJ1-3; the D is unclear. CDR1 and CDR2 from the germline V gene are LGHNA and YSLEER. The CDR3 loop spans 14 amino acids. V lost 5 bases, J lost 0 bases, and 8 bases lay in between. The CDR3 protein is CASSSGYSGNTIYF. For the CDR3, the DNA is TGCGCCAGCAGCAGCGGATACTCTGGAAACACCATATATTTT.

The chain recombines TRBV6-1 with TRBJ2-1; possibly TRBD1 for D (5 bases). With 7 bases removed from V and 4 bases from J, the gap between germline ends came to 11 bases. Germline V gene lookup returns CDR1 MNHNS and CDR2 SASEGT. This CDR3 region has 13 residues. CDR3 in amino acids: CASKWGGYNEQFF. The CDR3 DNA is TGTGCCAGCAAATGGGGCGGTTACAATGAGCAGTTCTTC.

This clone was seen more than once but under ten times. CDR3 sequence: CASSYSRETEAFF. In DNA form, the CDR3 reads TGTGCCAGCAGTTACTCCCGGGAAACTGAAGCTTTCTTT. The chain links TRBV6-5 to TRBJ1-1; D unclear. The ends were cut back, 0 bases at V and 5 bases at J, with 7 bases in the middle. The CDR3 is 13 residues long. CDR1 and CDR2 from the germline V gene are MNHEY and SVGAGI.

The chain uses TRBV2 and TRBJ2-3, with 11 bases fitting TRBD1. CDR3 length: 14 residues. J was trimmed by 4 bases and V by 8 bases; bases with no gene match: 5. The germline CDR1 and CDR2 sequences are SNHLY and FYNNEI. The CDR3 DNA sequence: TGTGCCAGCGGATGGACAGGGGGCGCAGATACGCAGTATTTT. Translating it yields CASGWTGGADTQYF.

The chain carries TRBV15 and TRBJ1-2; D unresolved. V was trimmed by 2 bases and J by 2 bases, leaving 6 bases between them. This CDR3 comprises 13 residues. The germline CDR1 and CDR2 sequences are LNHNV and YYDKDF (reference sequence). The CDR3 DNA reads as TGTGCCACCAGCAGATACGGGAACTATGGCTACACCTTC. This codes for CATSRYGNYGYTF.

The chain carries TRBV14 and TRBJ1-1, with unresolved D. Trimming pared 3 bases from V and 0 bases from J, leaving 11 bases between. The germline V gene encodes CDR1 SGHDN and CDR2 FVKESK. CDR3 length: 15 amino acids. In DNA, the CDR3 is TGTGCCAGCAGCCATTCGGGGAGGATGAACACTGAAGCTTTCTTT. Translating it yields CASSHSGRMNTEAFF.

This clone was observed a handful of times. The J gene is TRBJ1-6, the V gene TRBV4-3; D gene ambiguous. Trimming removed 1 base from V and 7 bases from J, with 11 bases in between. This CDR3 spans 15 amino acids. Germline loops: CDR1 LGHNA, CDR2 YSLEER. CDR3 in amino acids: CASSQGSAANSPLHF. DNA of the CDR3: TGCGCCAGCAGCCAAGGTTCAGCGGCCAATTCACCCCTCCACTTT.

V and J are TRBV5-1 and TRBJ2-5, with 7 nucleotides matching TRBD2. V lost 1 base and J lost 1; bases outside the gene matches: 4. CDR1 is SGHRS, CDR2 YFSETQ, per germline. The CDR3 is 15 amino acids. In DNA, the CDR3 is TGCGCCAGCAGCTTGCAAGCGGGGACCCAAGAGACCCAGTACTTC. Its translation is CASSLQAGTQETQYF.

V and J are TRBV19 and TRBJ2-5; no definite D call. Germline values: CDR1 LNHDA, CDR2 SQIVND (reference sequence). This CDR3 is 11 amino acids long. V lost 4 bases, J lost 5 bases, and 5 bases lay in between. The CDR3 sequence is CASSTGETQYF. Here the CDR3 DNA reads TGTGCCAGTAGTACCGGGGAGACCCAGTACTTC.

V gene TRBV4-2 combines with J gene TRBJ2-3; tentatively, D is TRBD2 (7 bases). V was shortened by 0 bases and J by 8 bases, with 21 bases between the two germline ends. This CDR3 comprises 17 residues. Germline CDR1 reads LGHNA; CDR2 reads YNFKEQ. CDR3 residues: CASSQDRAGAVQVTQYF. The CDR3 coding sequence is TGTGCCAGCAGCCAAGATCGCGCGGGGGCCGTGCAAGTTACGCAGTATTTT.

CDR3 in amino acids: CASTHRGPREGAKNIQYF. The CDR3 DNA is TGTGCCAGCACCCATCGGGGGCCAAGGGAGGGAGCCAAAAACATTCAGTACTTC. This chain uses TRBV14 with TRBJ2-4; D possibly corresponds to TRBD2 (7 bases). V dropped 7 bases and J dropped 0 bases, with 22 bases sitting between them. Germline V gene lookup returns CDR1 SGHDN and CDR2 FVKESK. The length of the CDR3 is 18 residues. Based on the CDR3 plus reference TRBV14 and TRBJ2-4, the full variable domain is EAGVTQFPSHSVIEKGQTVTLRCDPISGHDNLYWYRRVMGKEIKFLLHFVKESKQDESGMPNNRFLAERTGGTYSTLKVQPAELEDSGVYFCASTHRGPREGAKNIQYFGAGTRLSVL.

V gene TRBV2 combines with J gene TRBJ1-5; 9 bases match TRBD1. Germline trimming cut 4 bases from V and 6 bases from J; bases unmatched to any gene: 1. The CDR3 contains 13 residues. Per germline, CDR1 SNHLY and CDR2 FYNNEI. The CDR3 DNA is TGTGCCAGCAGTGGACAGGGGGGTCAGCCCCAGCATTTT. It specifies CASSGQGGQPQHF.

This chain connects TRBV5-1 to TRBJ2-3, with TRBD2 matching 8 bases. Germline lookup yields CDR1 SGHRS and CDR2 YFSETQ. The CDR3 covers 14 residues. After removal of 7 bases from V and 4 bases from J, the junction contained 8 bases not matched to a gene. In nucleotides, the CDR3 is TGCGCCAGCGGGCCAGCGGGGGTCCCAGATACGCAGTATTTT. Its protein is CASGPAGVPDTQYF.

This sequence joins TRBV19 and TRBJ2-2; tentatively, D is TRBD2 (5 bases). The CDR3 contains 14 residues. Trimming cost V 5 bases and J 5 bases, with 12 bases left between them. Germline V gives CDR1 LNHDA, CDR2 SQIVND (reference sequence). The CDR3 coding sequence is TGTGCCAGTAGTTCCGGGATCCGGACCGGGGAGCTGTTTTTT. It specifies CASSSGIRTGELFF.